Sequencing of this TCR beta chain was carried out in a study of T cells in Graves' hyperthyroidism and ophthalmopathy. Notes on the study in general: Ophthalmopathy and stable hyperthyroidism were told apart by a 13 V-J model. Blood also carried most thyroid clonotypes expanded above 0.001.

Germline V gene lookup returns CDR1 MRHNA and CDR2 SNTAGT. Trimming stripped 3 bases from V and 8 bases from J, with 7 bases between. The CDR3 has 11 residues. Amplified TCR beta CDR3 regions came from RNA transcripts. First-round RT-PCR of the TCR CDR3 relied on the HTBI primer set. Via MiXCR, TCRdb re-called the multiplex PCR reads, giving one row per CDR3 protein. The repertoire consists of 450,000 to 650,000 distinct CDR3 sequences, with 15% to 20% occurring once and the leading ten covering 17%. Cells are PBMCs isolated from over 7.5 ml of fresh blood. As concerns this clonotype: Its cognate antigen is unknown.

The sequencing sample was made of blood. The receptor comes from a woman between 18 and 30 years old with Graves' ophthalmopathy. The chain employs TRBV6-4 and TRBJ1-1; D gene ambiguous. The CDR3 DNA reads TGTGCCAGCAGTGAACACAGAGAAGCTTTCTTT. This gives the protein CASSEHREAFF.